Listed below are T cell receptor beta chains from one sample, sequenced in a study of CD8 T cells in ankylosing spondylitis. Using its own MiXCR run on the 5' RACE reads, TCRdb lists one record per CDR3 protein. The table shows approximately 240,000 distinct CDR3 sequences, with 8% to 11% occurring only once. Sequencing input: blood, either unsorted or a sorted T cell fraction (not recorded which). These receptors were collected from a male donor with ankylosing spondylitis or in good health (not recorded which). CDR3s include the opening cysteine and the closing phenylalanine or tryptophan. The D gene is left open where the match is weak. Size is omitted from some rows. Given values are once, few, many or a class for expanded clones.

clone size: few; D gene: TRBD1; J gene: TRBJ2-3; V gene: TRBV6-1; CDR3 DNA: TGTGCCAGCACCCCTCAGCCCGGGACAGGGCCAGATACGCAGTATTTT; CDR3 protein: CASTPQPGTGPDTQYF
clone size: many; D gene: .; J gene: TRBJ2-3; V gene: TRBV12-3/TRBV12-4; CDR3 DNA: TGTGCCAGCAGTTTCTTGGACGCATATACGCAGTATTTT; CDR3 protein: CASSFLDAYTQYF
clone size: many; D gene: TRBD2; J gene: TRBJ2-3; V gene: TRBV29-1; CDR3 DNA: TGCAGCGGTAGCGGGAGGGCCACAGATACGCAGTATTTT; CDR3 protein: CSGSGRATDTQYF
clone size: few; D gene: TRBD1; J gene: TRBJ2-5; V gene: TRBV6-5; CDR3 DNA: TGTGCCAGCAGTTATCGTTACCGGGACAGCCCCAGGGAGACCCAGTACTTC; CDR3 protein: CASSYRYRDSPRETQYF
clone size: many; D gene: .; J gene: TRBJ1-1; V gene: TRBV7-9; CDR3 DNA: TGTGCCAGCAGCTTAGAGGGAGTTGGTGAAGCTTTCTTT; CDR3 protein: CASSLEGVGEAFF
clone size: .; D gene: TRBD1; J gene: TRBJ1-5; V gene: TRBV16; CDR3 DNA: TGTGCCAGCAGCCGACAGGGATATAGCAATCAGCCCCAGCATTTT; CDR3 protein: CASSRQGYSNQPQHF
clone size: many; D gene: .; J gene: TRBJ2-1; V gene: TRBV20-1; CDR3 DNA: TGCAGTGCTAGAGCCGCTAGCGCTAATGAGCAGTTCTTC; CDR3 protein: CSARAASANEQFF
clone size: many; D gene: .; J gene: TRBJ1-2; V gene: TRBV20-1; CDR3 DNA: TGCAGTGCTAGAGATATAGACTTCGGACCTAACTATGGCTACACCTTC; CDR3 protein: CSARDIDFGPNYGYTF
clone size: many; D gene: .; J gene: TRBJ2-3; V gene: TRBV5-1; CDR3 DNA: TGCGCCAGCAGCTTGGGCTCTGGGTCCCACACAGATACGCAGTATTTT; CDR3 protein: CASSLGSGSHTDTQYF
clone size: many; D gene: .; J gene: TRBJ1-6; V gene: TRBV30; CDR3 DNA: TGTGCCTGGGGACTAGGGCAGGCAAATTCACCCCTCCACTTT; CDR3 protein: CAWGLGQANSPLHF
clone size: few; D gene: .; J gene: TRBJ1-2; V gene: TRBV7-9; CDR3 DNA: TGTGCCAGCAGCTATACAGGGACCTATGGCTACACCTTC; CDR3 protein: CASSYTGTYGYTF
clone size: once; D gene: .; J gene: TRBJ2-6; V gene: TRBV27; CDR3 DNA: TGTGCCAGCAGTTTATCGTGGGGGCAGTCCGGGGCCAACGTCCTGACTTTC; CDR3 protein: CASSLSWGQSGANVLTF
clone size: many; D gene: TRBD1; J gene: TRBJ2-5; V gene: TRBV29-1; CDR3 DNA: TGCACCGTGACAGGGGCGGGGGAGACCCAGTACTTC; CDR3 protein: CTVTGAGETQYF
clone size: few; D gene: .; J gene: TRBJ1-1; V gene: TRBV11-2; CDR3 DNA: TGTGCCAGCACCCCGGGACGTCTGAACACTGAAGCTTTCTTT; CDR3 protein: CASTPGRLNTEAFF
clone size: many; D gene: .; J gene: TRBJ2-7; V gene: TRBV5-1; CDR3 DNA: TGCGCCAGCAGCGCCTGGGGGCAGATCAACGAGCAGTACTTC; CDR3 protein: CASSAWGQINEQYF
clone size: many; D gene: .; J gene: TRBJ2-2; V gene: TRBV6-2/TRBV6-3; CDR3 DNA: TGTGCCAGCAGTTATCCGGGACCATCGAACACCGGGGAGCTGTTTTTT; CDR3 protein: CASSYPGPSNTGELFF
clone size: few; D gene: TRBD1; J gene: TRBJ1-1; V gene: TRBV30; CDR3 DNA: TGTGCCTGGATTACTGACAGGGGTCAAACTGAAGCTTTCTTT; CDR3 protein: CAWITDRGQTEAFF
clone size: many; D gene: TRBD1; J gene: TRBJ2-5; V gene: TRBV4-1; CDR3 DNA: TGCGCCAGCAGCCAAGATGAGACAGGGCAAGAGACCCAGTACTTC; CDR3 protein: CASSQDETGQETQYF
clone size: .; D gene: .; J gene: TRBJ1-5; V gene: TRBV30; CDR3 DNA: TGTGCCTGGAGCCATAAACCCGGGGGGGACCAGCCCCAGCATTTT; CDR3 protein: CAWSHKPGGDQPQHF
clone size: many; D gene: TRBD2; J gene: TRBJ2-2; V gene: TRBV2; CDR3 DNA: TGTGCCAGCAGTGGAGCCTCCGAGCGGGGGTTGTACACCGGGGAGCTGTTTTTT; CDR3 protein: CASSGASERGLYTGELFF
clone size: .; D gene: TRBD2; J gene: TRBJ2-3; V gene: TRBV7-2; CDR3 DNA: TGTGCCAGCAGCTTACAGGCGGGCGGGGGGAGCACAGATACGCAGTATTTT; CDR3 protein: CASSLQAGGGSTDTQYF
clone size: .; D gene: .; J gene: TRBJ2-1; V gene: TRBV10-1; CDR3 DNA: TGCGCCAGCATGGAGGGGGCACGGAATGAGCAGTTCTTC; CDR3 protein: CASMEGARNEQFF
clone size: .; D gene: TRBD1; J gene: TRBJ1-2; V gene: TRBV7-9; CDR3 DNA: TGTGCCAGCTTCGGACAGGCCGCTAACTATGGCTACACCTTC; CDR3 protein: CASFGQAANYGYTF
clone size: many; D gene: TRBD1; J gene: TRBJ2-1; V gene: TRBV12-3/TRBV12-4; CDR3 DNA: TGTGCCAGCAGTTTAGTCCGGGGGACAGGACCTTGGAATGAGCAGTTCTTC; CDR3 protein: CASSLVRGTGPWNEQFF
clone size: many; D gene: TRBD2; J gene: TRBJ2-1; V gene: TRBV3-1; CDR3 DNA: TGTGCCAGCACCTTCTTAGCGGGAGTCGAGGAGCAGTTCTTC; CDR3 protein: CASTFLAGVEEQFF
clone size: many; D gene: .; J gene: TRBJ2-3; V gene: TRBV7-2; CDR3 DNA: TGTGCCAGCAGCTTTTCAGGGATTCCCACAGATACGCAGTATTTT; CDR3 protein: CASSFSGIPTDTQYF
clone size: .; D gene: TRBD1; J gene: TRBJ2-7; V gene: TRBV10-3; CDR3 DNA: TGTGCCATCAGACCCAACAGGGGGGAGAGCTCCTACGAGCAGTACTTC; CDR3 protein: CAIRPNRGESSYEQYF
clone size: many; D gene: .; J gene: TRBJ2-5; V gene: TRBV7-2; CDR3 DNA: TGTGCCAGCAGCCCAGCAGGGGGGAAAGGCCAAGAGACCCAGTACTTC; CDR3 protein: CASSPAGGKGQETQYF
clone size: .; D gene: .; J gene: TRBJ2-7; V gene: TRBV11-3; CDR3 DNA: TGTGCCAGCAGGGTAGCAGGGGGGGAGTACGAGCAGTACTTC; CDR3 protein: CASRVAGGEYEQYF
clone size: .; D gene: .; J gene: TRBJ1-2; V gene: TRBV20-1; CDR3 DNA: TGCAGTGCCCATCACAGGGACTATGGCTACACCTTC; CDR3 protein: CSAHHRDYGYTF
clone size: many; D gene: .; J gene: TRBJ2-2; V gene: TRBV19; CDR3 DNA: TGTGCCAGTAGTATAGACCCAGGGGCACCGAACACCGGGGAGCTGTTTTTT; CDR3 protein: CASSIDPGAPNTGELFF
clone size: many; D gene: .; J gene: TRBJ1-1; V gene: TRBV7-9; CDR3 DNA: TGTGCCAGCAGCTTACCGGGAAAGAACACTGAAGCTTTCTTT; CDR3 protein: CASSLPGKNTEAFF
clone size: few; D gene: .; J gene: TRBJ1-4; V gene: TRBV7-9; CDR3 DNA: TGTGCCAGCAGTACCCTAGGGAAGGGAGAGAATGAAAAACTGTTTTTT; CDR3 protein: CASSTLGKGENEKLFF
clone size: .; D gene: .; J gene: TRBJ1-1; V gene: TRBV28; CDR3 DNA: TGTGCCAGCACGGGGAACACTGAAACTTTCTTT; CDR3 protein: CASTGNTETFF
clone size: .; D gene: TRBD2; J gene: TRBJ2-1; V gene: TRBV5-5; CDR3 DNA: TGTGCCAGCAGCGGGAGGGGAGCGGGCCTCCTCGGCAATGAGCAGTTCTTC; CDR3 protein: CASSGRGAGLLGNEQFF
clone size: many; D gene: .; J gene: TRBJ2-6; V gene: TRBV12-3/TRBV12-4; CDR3 DNA: TGTGCCAGCAGTTTGGGGGATAGCTCTGGGGCCAACGTCCTGACTTTC; CDR3 protein: CASSLGDSSGANVLTF
clone size: many; D gene: TRBD2; J gene: TRBJ2-3; V gene: TRBV6-5; CDR3 DNA: TGTGCCAGCAGTTACCCCCTACTAGCGGGAGAAGAAGATACGCAGTATTTT; CDR3 protein: CASSYPLLAGEEDTQYF
clone size: many; D gene: .; J gene: TRBJ1-4; V gene: TRBV28; CDR3 DNA: TGTGCCAGCACCCCACCAAAGGGAATGAGTGAAAAACTGTTTTTT; CDR3 protein: CASTPPKGMSEKLFF
clone size: few; D gene: .; J gene: TRBJ2-7; V gene: TRBV5-1; CDR3 DNA: TGCGCCAGCAGCACAGCACAGGGATACGAGCAGTACTTC; CDR3 protein: CASSTAQGYEQYF
clone size: many; D gene: .; J gene: TRBJ2-7; V gene: TRBV15; CDR3 DNA: TGTGCCACCAGCCCTGCCGGTCTCCCTTACGAGCAGTACTTC; CDR3 protein: CATSPAGLPYEQYF
clone size: many; D gene: .; J gene: TRBJ2-7; V gene: TRBV2; CDR3 DNA: TGTGCCAGCACCGTACAGTCCTACGAGCAGTACTTC; CDR3 protein: CASTVQSYEQYF
clone size: .; D gene: TRBD1; J gene: TRBJ2-4; V gene: TRBV20-1; CDR3 DNA: TGCAGTGCTAGAGAGCAGGGGGCGAGACAGTTCTGGATTCAGTACTTC; CDR3 protein: CSAREQGARQFWIQYF
clone size: few; D gene: TRBD2; J gene: TRBJ2-3; V gene: TRBV5-1; CDR3 DNA: TGCGCCAGCGCGGGGGGGCTCAGGAGGACAGATACGCAGTATTTT; CDR3 protein: CASAGGLRRTDTQYF
clone size: many; D gene: .; J gene: TRBJ1-4; V gene: TRBV2; CDR3 DNA: TGTGCCAGCAGTGCACGGGACCCGAAGGTGGAAAAACTGTTTTTT; CDR3 protein: CASSARDPKVEKLFF